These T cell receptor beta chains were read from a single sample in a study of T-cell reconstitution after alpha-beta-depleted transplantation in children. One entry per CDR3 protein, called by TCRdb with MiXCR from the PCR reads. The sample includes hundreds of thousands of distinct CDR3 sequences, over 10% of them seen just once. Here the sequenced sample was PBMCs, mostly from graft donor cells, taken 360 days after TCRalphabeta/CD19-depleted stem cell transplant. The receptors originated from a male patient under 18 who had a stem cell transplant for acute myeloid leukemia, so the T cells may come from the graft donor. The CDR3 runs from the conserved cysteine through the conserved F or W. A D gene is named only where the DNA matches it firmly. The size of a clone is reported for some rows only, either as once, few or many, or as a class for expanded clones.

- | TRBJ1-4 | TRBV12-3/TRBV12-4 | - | TGTGCCAGCAGTTTAGTTGGAGAGAGTGGGACCGCCCGGGGAAAACTGTTTTTT | CASSLVGESGTARGKLFF
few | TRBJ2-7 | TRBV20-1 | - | TGCAGTGCTAGTTGGGGGCCCTCCTACGAGCAGTACTTC | CSASWGPSYEQYF
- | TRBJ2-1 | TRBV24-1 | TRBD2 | TGTGCCACCAGTGATCGTAGGACTAGCGGATCCTACAATGAGCAGTTCTTC | CATSDRRTSGSYNEQFF
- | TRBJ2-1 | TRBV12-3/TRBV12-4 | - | TGTACCAGCAGTTTTGTAGAGGGGATACAGCTGATCTCCTACAATGAGCAGTTCTTC | CTSSFVEGIQLISYNEQFF
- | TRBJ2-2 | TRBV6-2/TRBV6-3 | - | TGTGCCAGCAGTTACGCCATCGGAGGCACCGGGGAGCTGTTTTTT | CASSYAIGGTGELFF
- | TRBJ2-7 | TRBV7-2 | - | TGTGCCAGCAGCTTCCGACCTCTGGTTGGGGACGAGCAGTACTTC | CASSFRPLVGDEQYF
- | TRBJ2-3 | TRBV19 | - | TGTGCCAGTAGACTTCATCAGGGTGGCACAGATACGCAGTATTTT | CASRLHQGGTDTQYF
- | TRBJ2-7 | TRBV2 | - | TGTGCCAGCATGAAGGACGACAACTACGAGCAGTACTTC | CASMKDDNYEQYF
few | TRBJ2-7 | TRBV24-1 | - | TGTGCCACCAGTGATTTTGCAAGGGGAACCTACGAGCAGTACTTC | CATSDFARGTYEQYF
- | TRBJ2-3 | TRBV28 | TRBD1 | TGTGCCAGCAGTCGAACGGGACAGGGCCGCACAGATACGCAGTATTTT | CASSRTGQGRTDTQYF
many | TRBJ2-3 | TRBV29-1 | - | TGCAGCCATGGGAGGACTACTTTCGGGGTGCAGTATTTT | CSHGRTTFGVQYF
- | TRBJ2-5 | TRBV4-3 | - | TGCGCCAGCAGCCAAGAGAAGGAACGGACATCGCAGTACTTC | CASSQEKERTSQYF
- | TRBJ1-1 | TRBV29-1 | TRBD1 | TGCAGCGGAAGACAGGGGGCTTCTGAAGCTTTCTTT | CSGRQGASEAFF
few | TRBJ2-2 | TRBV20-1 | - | TGCAGTGCTAGAGATTTGTACACCGGGGAGCTGTTTTTT | CSARDLYTGELFF
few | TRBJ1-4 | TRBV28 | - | TGTGCCAGCAGAATTTGGCAGCCTTATGAAAAACTGTTTTTT | CASRIWQPYEKLFF
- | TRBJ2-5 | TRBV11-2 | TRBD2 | TGTGCCAGCAGCTTAGATTCGGGGGGAGTGGGGGAGACCCAGTACTTC | CASSLDSGGVGETQYF
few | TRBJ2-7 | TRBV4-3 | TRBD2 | TGCGCCAGCAGCCAAGCGGCTAGCGGGAGTTTCTACGAGCAGTACTTC | CASSQAASGSFYEQYF
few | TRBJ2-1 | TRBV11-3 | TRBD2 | TGTGCCAGCAGCTTCAGGACTAGCGGCCCCAATGAGCAGTTCTTC | CASSFRTSGPNEQFF
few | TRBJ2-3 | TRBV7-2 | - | TGTGCCAGCAGCTCACAGGGTTTAACGCAGTATTTT | CASSSQGLTQYF
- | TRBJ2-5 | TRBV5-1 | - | TGCGCCAGCAGCTCGAAGACAGTTACTCTCCAAGAGACCCAGTACTTC | CASSSKTVTLQETQYF
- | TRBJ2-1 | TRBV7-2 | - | TGTGCCAGCAGCTTCGGGTTTTGGGGTGAGCAGTTCTTC | CASSFGFWGEQFF
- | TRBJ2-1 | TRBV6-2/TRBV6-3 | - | TGTGCCAGCAGACTCGGAGGAACGGGTGAGCAGTTCTTC | CASRLGGTGEQFF
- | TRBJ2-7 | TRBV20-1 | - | TGCAGTGCAGCCCGAGGGGGGGTATACGAGCAGTACTTC | CSAARGGVYEQYF
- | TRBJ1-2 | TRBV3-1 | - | TGTGCCAGCAGCCACCGGGCCAACTATGGCTACACCTTC | CASSHRANYGYTF
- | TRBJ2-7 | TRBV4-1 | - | TGCGCCAGCAGCCAAGGGGTAAACGAGCAGTACTTC | CASSQGVNEQYF
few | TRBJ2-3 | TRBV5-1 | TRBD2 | TGCGCCAGCAGCCCGTTAGCGGGAGTGGCAGATACGCTGTATTTT | CASSPLAGVADTLYF
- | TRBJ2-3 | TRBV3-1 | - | TGTGCCAGCAGCGACGTAGCGAGACAGTCTGGCACAGATACGCAGTATTTT | CASSDVARQSGTDTQYF
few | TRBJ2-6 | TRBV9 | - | TGTGCCAGCAGCGTAGAAAGGGCCTCTGGGGCCAACGTCCTGACTTTC | CASSVERASGANVLTF
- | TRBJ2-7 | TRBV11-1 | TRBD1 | TGTGCCAGCAGCTTAAATTCTGGACAGGGGGCCGGAGAGCAGTACTTC | CASSLNSGQGAGEQYF
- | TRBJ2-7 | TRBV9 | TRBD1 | TGTGCCAGCAGCGGAAGTACAGGGGCCTACGAGCAGTACTTC | CASSGSTGAYEQYF
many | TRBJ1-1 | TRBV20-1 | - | TGCAGTGCTCTAGAGAATCTGGGCATTGTGACGCCCAAGGAAGAAGCTTTCTTT | CSALENLGIVTPKEEAFF
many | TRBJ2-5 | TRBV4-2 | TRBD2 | TGTGCCAGCAGCCAAGGCCTCGCGGGGAGGGCGGAGACCCAGTACTTC | CASSQGLAGRAETQYF
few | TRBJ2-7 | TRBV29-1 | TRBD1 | TGCAGCGCCATGGGGGGACAGGGATCCTACGAGCAGTACTTC | CSAMGGQGSYEQYF
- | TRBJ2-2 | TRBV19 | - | TGTGCCAGTAGTACCCGTTCTAATGGGGAGCTGTTTTTT | CASSTRSNGELFF
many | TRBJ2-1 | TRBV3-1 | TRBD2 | TGTGCCAGCAGTCGTCGGACTAGCGGGAGCGTTAATTCCTACAATGAGCAGTTCTTC | CASSRRTSGSVNSYNEQFF
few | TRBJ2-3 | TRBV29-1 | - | TGCAGCGGGGGGTTGACAGATACGCAGTATTTT | CSGGLTDTQYF
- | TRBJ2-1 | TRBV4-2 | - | TGTGCCAGCAGCCAAGATGAGGAGTTCGGCGTACCCTACAATGAGCAGTTCTTC | CASSQDEEFGVPYNEQFF
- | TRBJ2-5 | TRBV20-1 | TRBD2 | TGCAGTGCACGGACTAGCGGGAGCCGCGAGACCCAGTACTTC | CSARTSGSRETQYF
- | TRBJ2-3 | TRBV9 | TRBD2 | TGTGCCAGCAGCGAGCCCCTGACTAGCGGGAGGTGGCCAGATACGCAGTATTTT | CASSEPLTSGRWPDTQYF
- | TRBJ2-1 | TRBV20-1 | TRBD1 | TGCAGTGCTGACCTCAGGGACAGGAGCTCCTACAATGAGCAGTTCTTC | CSADLRDRSSYNEQFF
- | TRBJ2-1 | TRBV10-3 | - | TGTGCCATTCTAGGAGACTACAATGAGCAGTTCTTC | CAILGDYNEQFF
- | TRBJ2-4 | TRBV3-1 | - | TGTGCCAGCAGCCAAGACGGGGCTTTACCTCTAGCCAAAAACATTCAGTACTTC | CASSQDGALPLAKNIQYF
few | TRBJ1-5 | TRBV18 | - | TGTGCCAGCTCACCAAGCGCTTACAATCAGCCCCAGCATTTT | CASSPSAYNQPQHF
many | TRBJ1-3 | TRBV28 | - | TGTGCCAGCAACCTCGGGACCTCTGGAAACACCATATATTTT | CASNLGTSGNTIYF